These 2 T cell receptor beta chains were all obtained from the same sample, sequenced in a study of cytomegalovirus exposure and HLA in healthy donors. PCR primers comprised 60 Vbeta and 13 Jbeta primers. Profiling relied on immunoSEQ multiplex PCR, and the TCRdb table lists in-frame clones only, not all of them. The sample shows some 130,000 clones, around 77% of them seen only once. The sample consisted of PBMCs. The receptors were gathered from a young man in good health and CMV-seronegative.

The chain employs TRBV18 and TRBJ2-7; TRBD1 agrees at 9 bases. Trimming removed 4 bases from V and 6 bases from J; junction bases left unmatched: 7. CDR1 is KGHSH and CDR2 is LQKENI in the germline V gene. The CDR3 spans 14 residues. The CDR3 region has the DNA TGTGCCAGCTCACGACTGACAGGGGGTGGCGAGCAGTACTTC. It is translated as CASSRLTGGGEQYF.

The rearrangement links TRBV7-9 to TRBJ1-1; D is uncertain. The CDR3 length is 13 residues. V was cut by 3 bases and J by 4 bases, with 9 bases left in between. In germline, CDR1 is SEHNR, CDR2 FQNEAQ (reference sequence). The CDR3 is CASSFEQLTEAFF. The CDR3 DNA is TGTGCCAGCAGCTTTGAACAGCTCACTGAAGCTTTCTTT.